One TCR beta chain is described in this entry. This record comes from a study of cytomegalovirus exposure and HLA in healthy donors. The CDR3 runs to 14 residues. V was clipped by 4 bases and J by 0 bases, with 11 bases between them. Per germline, CDR1 SGHDT and CDR2 YYEEEE. This PCR relied on a set of 60 Vbeta primers and 13 Jbeta primers. The assay was immunoSEQ multiplex PCR, and TCRdb's table has in-frame clones only and misses some. Of under 200,000 clones in the sample, around 69% were seen once. Sequenced input: PBMCs. This sequence joins TRBV5-6 and TRBJ2-7, with D possibly matching TRBD1 (6 bases). This clonotype originated in a woman aged 30 to 39 in good health and CMV-seronegative. CDR3 sequence reads: CASSLRQASYEQYF. For the CDR3, the DNA is TGTGCCAGCAGCCTGCGACAGGCCTCCTACGAGCAGTACTTC.